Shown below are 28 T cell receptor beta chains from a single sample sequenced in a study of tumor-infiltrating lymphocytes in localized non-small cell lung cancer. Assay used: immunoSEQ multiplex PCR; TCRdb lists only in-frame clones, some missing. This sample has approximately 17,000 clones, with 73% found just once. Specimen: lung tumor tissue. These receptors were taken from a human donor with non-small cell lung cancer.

The CDR3 region is CASSFGNGAGETQYF. The CDR3 DNA reads TGTGCCAGCAGCTTCGGGAATGGTGCGGGGGAGACCCAGTACTTC. The chain employs TRBV5-4 and TRBJ2-5, with D possibly being TRBD2 (6 bases). The CDR3 is 15 amino acids. Trimming took 2 bases from V and 5 from J, leaving 16 bases between them. CDR1 and CDR2 (germline): SGHNT, YYREEE (reference sequence).

The CDR3 here is CASSLWGGTDTQYF. Here the CDR3 DNA reads TGCGCCAGCAGCTTGTGGGGGGGCACAGATACGCAGTATTTT. The chain is built from TRBV5-1 and TRBJ2-3; maybe TRBD2 (6 bases). V was trimmed by 1 base and J by 1 base, leaving 7 bases between them. Germline values: CDR1 SGHRS, CDR2 YFSETQ. This CDR3 contains 14 residues.

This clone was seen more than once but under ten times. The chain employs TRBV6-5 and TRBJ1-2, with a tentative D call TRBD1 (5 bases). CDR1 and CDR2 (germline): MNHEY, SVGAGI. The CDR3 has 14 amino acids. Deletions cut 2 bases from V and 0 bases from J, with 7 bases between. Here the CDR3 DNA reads TGTGCCAGCAGTTACGGGGCAACTAACTATGGCTACACCTTC. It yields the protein CASSYGATNYGYTF.

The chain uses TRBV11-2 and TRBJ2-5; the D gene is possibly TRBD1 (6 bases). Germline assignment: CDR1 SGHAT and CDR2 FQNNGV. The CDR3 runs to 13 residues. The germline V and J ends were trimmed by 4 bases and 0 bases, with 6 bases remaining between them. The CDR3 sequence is CASSWTDQETQYF. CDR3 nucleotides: TGTGCCAGCAGCTGGACAGACCAAGAGACCCAGTACTTC.

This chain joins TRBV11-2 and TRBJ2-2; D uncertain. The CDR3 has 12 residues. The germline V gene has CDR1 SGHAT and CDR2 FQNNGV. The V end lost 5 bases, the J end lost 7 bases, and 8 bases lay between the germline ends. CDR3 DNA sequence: TGTGCCAGCAGCCCTATTAACGGGGAGCTGTTTTTT. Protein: CASSPINGELFF. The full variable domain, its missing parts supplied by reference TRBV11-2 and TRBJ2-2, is EAGVAQSPRYKIIEKRQSVAFWCNPISGHATLYWYQQILGQGPKLLIQFQNNGVVDDSQLPKDRFSAERLKGVDSTLKIQPAKLEDSAVYLCASSPINGELFFGEGSRLTVL.

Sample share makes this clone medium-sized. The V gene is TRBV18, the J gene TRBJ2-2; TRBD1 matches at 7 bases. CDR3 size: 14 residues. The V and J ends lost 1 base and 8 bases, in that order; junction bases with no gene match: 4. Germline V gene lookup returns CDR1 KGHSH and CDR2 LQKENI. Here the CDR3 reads CASSPQPRGGELFF. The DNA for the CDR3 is TGTGCCAGCTCACCACAACCCAGGGGGGGGGAGCTGTTTTTT.

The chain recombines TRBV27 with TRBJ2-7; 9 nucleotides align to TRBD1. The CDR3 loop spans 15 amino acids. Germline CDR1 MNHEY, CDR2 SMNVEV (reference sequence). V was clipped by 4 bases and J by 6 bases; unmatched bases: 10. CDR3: CASSYRNRGRVEQYF. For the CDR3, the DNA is TGTGCCAGCAGTTACAGAAACAGGGGGCGCGTCGAGCAGTACTTC.

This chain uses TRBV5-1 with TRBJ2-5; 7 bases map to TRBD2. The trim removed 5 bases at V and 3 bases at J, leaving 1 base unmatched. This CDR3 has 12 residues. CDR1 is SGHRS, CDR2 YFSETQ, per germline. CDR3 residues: CASRTSKETQYF. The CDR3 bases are TGCGCCAGCAGGACTAGCAAAGAGACCCAGTACTTC.

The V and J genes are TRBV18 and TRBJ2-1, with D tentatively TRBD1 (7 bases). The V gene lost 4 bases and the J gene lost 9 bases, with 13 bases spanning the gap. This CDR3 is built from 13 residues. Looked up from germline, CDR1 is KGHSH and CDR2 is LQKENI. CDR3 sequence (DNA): TGTGCCAGCTCACGGGCAGGGGGGAGTGAGCAGTTCTTC. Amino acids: CASSRAGGSEQFF.

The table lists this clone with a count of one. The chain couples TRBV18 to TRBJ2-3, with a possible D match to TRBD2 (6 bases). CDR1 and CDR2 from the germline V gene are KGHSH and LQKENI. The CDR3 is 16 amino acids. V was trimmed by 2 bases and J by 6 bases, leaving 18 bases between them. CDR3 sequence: CASSPNRAGAGDTQYF. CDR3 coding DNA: TGTGCCAGCTCACCAAATCGGGCCGGGGCGGGGGATACGCAGTATTTT.

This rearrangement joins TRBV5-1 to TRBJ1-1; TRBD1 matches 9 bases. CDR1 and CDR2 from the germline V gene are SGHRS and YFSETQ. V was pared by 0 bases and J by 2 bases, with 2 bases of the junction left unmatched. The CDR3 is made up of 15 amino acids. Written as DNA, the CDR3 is TGCGCCAGCAGCTTGGGGGACAGGGCAAACACTGAAGCTTTCTTT. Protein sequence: CASSLGDRANTEAFF. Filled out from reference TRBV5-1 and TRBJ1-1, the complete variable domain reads KAGVTQTPRYLIKTRGQQVTLSCSPISGHRSVSWYQQTPGQGLQFLFEYFSETQRNKGNFPGRFSGRQFSNSRSEMNVSTLELGDSALYLCASSLGDRANTEAFFGQGTRLTVV.

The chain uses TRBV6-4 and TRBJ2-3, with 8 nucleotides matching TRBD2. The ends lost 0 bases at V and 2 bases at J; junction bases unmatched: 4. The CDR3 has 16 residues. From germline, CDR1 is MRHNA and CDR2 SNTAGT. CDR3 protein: CASSDSAGESTDTQYF. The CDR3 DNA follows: TGTGCCAGCAGTGACTCAGCGGGGGAGTCCACAGATACGCAGTATTTT.

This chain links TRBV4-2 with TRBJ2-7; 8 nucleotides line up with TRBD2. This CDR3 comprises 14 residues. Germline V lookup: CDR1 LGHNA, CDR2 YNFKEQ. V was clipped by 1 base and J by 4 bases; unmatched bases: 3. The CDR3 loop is CASSQGLANYEQYF. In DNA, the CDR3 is TGTGCCAGCAGCCAAGGACTAGCGAATTACGAGCAGTACTTC.

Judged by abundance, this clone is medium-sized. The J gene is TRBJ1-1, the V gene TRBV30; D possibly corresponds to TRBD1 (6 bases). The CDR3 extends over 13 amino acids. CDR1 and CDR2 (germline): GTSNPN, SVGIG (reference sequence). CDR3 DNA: TGTGCGCATTTTGGGGGGGGCTTCACTGAAGCTTTCTTT. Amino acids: CAHFGGGFTEAFF.

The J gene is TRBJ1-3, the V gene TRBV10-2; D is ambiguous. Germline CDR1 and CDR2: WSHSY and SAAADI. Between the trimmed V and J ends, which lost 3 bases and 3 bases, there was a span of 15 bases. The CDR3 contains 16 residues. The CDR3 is CASSDPLSSGGNTIYF. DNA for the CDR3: TGCGCCAGCAGTGACCCCTTGTCATCGGGTGGAAACACCATATATTTT.

CDR3 DNA sequence: TGTGCCAGCAGCTTAGATCCCCGGGACTATTATAATGAGCAGTTCTTC. Protein sequence: CASSLDPRDYYNEQFF. The chain links TRBV11-2 to TRBJ2-1; the match to TRBD2 covers 7 bases. The V gene end was trimmed by 0 bases and the J gene end by 7 bases; junction bases not matched to a gene: 9. Germline CDR1 reads SGHAT; CDR2 reads FQNNGV. The CDR3 is made up of 16 amino acids. Using reference TRBV11-2 and TRBJ2-1 for the parts outside the CDR3, the full variable domain is EAGVAQSPRYKIIEKRQSVAFWCNPISGHATLYWYQQILGQGPKLLIQFQNNGVVDDSQLPKDRFSAERLKGVDSTLKIQPAKLEDSAVYLCASSLDPRDYYNEQFFGPGTRLTVL.

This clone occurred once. As DNA, the CDR3 is TGTGCCAGCAGGCCGGGACAGGGCACAGATACGCAGTATTTT. Protein product: CASRPGQGTDTQYF. This chain joins TRBV6-5 and TRBJ2-3; 8 positions match TRBD1. This CDR3 comprises 14 residues. Unmatched junction bases numbered 3, after V lost 6 bases and J lost 1 base. Looked up from germline, CDR1 is MNHEY and CDR2 is SVGAGI.

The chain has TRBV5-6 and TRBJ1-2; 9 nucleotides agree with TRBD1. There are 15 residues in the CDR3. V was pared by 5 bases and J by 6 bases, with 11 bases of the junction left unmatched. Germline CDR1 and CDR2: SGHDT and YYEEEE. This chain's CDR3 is CASRSSGTGFDGYTF. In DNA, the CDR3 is TGTGCCAGCAGGAGTTCCGGGACAGGGTTTGATGGCTACACCTTC.

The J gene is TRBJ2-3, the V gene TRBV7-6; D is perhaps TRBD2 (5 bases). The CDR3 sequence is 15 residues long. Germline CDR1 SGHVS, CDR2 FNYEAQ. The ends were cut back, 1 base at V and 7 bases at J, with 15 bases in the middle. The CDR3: CASSLDSSGENTQYF. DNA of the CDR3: TGTGCCAGCAGCTTAGATAGTTCCGGGGAAAATACGCAGTATTTT.

The CDR3 loop reads CAIRGQGAYTEAFF. DNA for the CDR3: TGTGCCATCAGGGGACAGGGGGCTTACACTGAAGCTTTCTTT. This sequence joins TRBV10-3 and TRBJ1-1; 12 positions agree with TRBD1. The V gene's germline CDR1 is ENHRY and CDR2 SYGVKD. CDR3 size: 14 residues. With V trimmed by 6 bases and J by 3 bases, 2 bases remained unmatched.

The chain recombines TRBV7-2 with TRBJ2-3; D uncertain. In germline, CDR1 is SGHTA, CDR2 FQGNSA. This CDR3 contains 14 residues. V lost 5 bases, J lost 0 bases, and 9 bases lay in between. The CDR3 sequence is CASSPKASTDTQYF. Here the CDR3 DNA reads TGTGCCAGCAGCCCCAAGGCTAGCACAGATACGCAGTATTTT.

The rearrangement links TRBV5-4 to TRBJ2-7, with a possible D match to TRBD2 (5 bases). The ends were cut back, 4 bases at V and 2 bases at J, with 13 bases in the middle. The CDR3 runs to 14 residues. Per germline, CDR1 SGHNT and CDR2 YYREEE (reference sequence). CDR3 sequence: CASSLRVRPYEQYF. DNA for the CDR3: TGTGCCAGCAGCCTGCGGGTCAGACCCTACGAGCAGTACTTC.

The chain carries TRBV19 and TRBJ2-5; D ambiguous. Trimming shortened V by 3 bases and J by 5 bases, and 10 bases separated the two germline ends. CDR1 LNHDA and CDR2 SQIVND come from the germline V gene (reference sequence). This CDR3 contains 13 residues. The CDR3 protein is CASSIGHAETQYF. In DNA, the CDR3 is TGTGCCAGTAGTATCGGGCACGCGGAGACCCAGTACTTC.

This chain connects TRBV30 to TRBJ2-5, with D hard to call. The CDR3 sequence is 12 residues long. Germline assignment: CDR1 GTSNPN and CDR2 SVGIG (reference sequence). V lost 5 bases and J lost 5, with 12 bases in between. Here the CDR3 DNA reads TGTGCCTGGGCCTTAACGGACGAGACCCAGTACTTC. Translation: CAWALTDETQYF.

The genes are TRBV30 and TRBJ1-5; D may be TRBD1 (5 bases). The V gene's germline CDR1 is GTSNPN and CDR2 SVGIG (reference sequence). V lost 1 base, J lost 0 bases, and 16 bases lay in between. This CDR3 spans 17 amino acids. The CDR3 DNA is TGTGCCTGGAGTGAGAGGGGCCGATTCCCTAGCAATCAGCCCCAGCATTTT. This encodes CAWSERGRFPSNQPQHF.

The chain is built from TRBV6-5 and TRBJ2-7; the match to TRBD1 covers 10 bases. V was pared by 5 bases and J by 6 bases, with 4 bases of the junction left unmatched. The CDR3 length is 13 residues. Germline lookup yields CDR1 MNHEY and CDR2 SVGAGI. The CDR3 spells CASSLRDRGEQYF. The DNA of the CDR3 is TGTGCCAGCAGTCTGCGGGACAGGGGCGAGCAGTACTTC.

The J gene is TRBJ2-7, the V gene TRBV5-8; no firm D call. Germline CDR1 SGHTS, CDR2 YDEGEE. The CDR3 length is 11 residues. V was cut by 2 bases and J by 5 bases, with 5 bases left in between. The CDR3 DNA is TGTGCCAGCAGCTTTATTCACGAGCAGTACTTC. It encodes CASSFIHEQYF. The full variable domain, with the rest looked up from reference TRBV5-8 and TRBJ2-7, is EAGVTQSPTHLIKTRGQQATLRCSPISGHTSVYWYQQALGLGLQFLLWYDEGEERNRGNFPPRFSGRQFPNYSSELNVNALELEDSALYLCASSFIHEQYFGPGTRLTVT.

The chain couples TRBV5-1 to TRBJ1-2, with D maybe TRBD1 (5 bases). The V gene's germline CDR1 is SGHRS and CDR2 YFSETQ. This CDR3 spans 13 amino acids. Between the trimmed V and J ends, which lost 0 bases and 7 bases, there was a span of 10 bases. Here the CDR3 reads CASSLAEGSGYTF. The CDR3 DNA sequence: TGCGCCAGCAGCTTGGCCGAGGGGTCTGGCTACACCTTC.